Shown below are 23 T cell receptor beta chains from a single sample sequenced in a study of CD8 T cells in Susac syndrome. Reverse transcription of about 0.5 to 1 ug RNA was carried out with random hexamers. MiXCR was run by TCRdb on the immunoSEQ multiplex PCR reads, yielding one entry per CDR3 protein. Of approximately 190,000 distinct CDR3 sequences in the sample, 85% to 95% were seen once. Sequenced: CD8+ T cells from PBMCs. The source is a human donor with Susac syndrome.

This sequence joins TRBV11-2 and TRBJ2-2; D is undetermined. V dropped 7 bases and J dropped 2 bases, with 14 bases sitting between them. The CDR3 is 15 residues long. The germline V gene encodes CDR1 SGHAT and CDR2 FQNNGV. CDR3 protein: CASTREVTNTGELFF. CDR3 coding DNA: TGTGCCAGCACCCGCGAGGTCACTAACACCGGGGAGCTGTTTTTT.

V gene TRBV11-2 combines with J gene TRBJ1-1; 7 nucleotides match TRBD1. Unmatched junction bases numbered 7, after V lost 5 bases and J lost 7 bases. CDR1 SGHAT and CDR2 FQNNGV come from the germline V gene. The length of the CDR3 is 13 residues. The DNA of the CDR3 is TGTGCCAGCAGCGCGGGGACAGCCAGTGAAGCTTTCTTT. It codes for CASSAGTASEAFF.

The chain joins TRBV4-1 to TRBJ1-6; D is possibly TRBD1 (6 bases). The V gene's germline CDR1 is MGHRA and CDR2 YSYEKL. Trimming removed 4 bases from V and 5 bases from J, with 12 bases in between. The CDR3 has 15 amino acids. For the CDR3, the DNA is TGCGCCAGCAGCCCCGCCCCAGGGGATAATTCACCCCTCCACTTT. Its protein is CASSPAPGDNSPLHF.

This rearrangement joins TRBV4-1 to TRBJ2-7; unclear D gene. This CDR3 region has 15 residues. Trimming took off 1 base at V and 5 bases at J, with 15 bases between the two ends. Germline-derived CDR1 and CDR2 are MGHRA and YSYEKL. The CDR3 DNA reads TGCGCCAGCAGCCAAGTGGACCTGGGGTGGGACGAGCAGTACTTC. Its protein is CASSQVDLGWDEQYF.

This clonotype was picked up one time. The chain recombines TRBV5-1 with TRBJ1-1; D unresolved. The CDR3 is 13 amino acids. V lost 4 bases and J lost 2, with 9 bases in between. Germline lookup yields CDR1 SGHRS and CDR2 YFSETQ. The CDR3 sequence: CASSPSSNTEAFF. The CDR3 nucleotides are TGCGCCAGCAGCCCGTCGAGTAACACTGAAGCTTTCTTT.

The rearrangement joins TRBV20-1 to TRBJ2-3, with no clear D. Trimming left V 3 bases short and J 0 bases short, with 7 bases between. The CDR3 extends over 13 amino acids. From germline, CDR1 is DFQATT and CDR2 SNEGSKA (reference sequence). CDR3 sequence (DNA): TGCAGTGCTAGGGGGATTAGCACAGATACGCAGTATTTT. Its protein product is CSARGISTDTQYF.

The gene calls are TRBV3-1 and TRBJ2-7; possible D gene TRBD1, 6 bases. The CDR3 extends over 14 amino acids. Germline V gene lookup returns CDR1 LGHDT and CDR2 YNNKEL (reference sequence). V gave up 4 bases and J gave up 3 bases, with 13 bases separating them. DNA of the CDR3: TGTGCCAGCAGCCCTCAGGGGATATTCTACGAGCAGTACTTC. This translates into CASSPQGIFYEQYF.

The V and J genes are TRBV9 and TRBJ2-7, with 9 bases aligning to TRBD2. J was trimmed by 6 bases and V by 4 bases; bases with no gene match: 8. Germline V CDR1 and CDR2: SGDLS, YYNGEE. The CDR3 is made up of 14 amino acids. In DNA, the CDR3 is TGTGCCAGCAGCCCTAGCGGGGCGAAGACCGAGCAGTACTTC. Its protein product is CASSPSGAKTEQYF. The full variable domain, in which reference TRBV9 and TRBJ2-7 provide the parts outside the CDR3, is DSGVTQTPKHLITATGQRVTLRCSPRSGDLSVYWYQQSLDQGLQFLIQYYNGEERAKGNILERFSAQQFPDLHSELNLSSLELGDSALYFCASSPSGAKTEQYFGPGTRLTVT.

The chain links TRBV2 to TRBJ1-5; the D is unclear. Trimming shortened V by 6 bases and J by 1 base, and 10 bases separated the two germline ends. Germline loops: CDR1 SNHLY, CDR2 FYNNEI. CDR3 length: 14 residues. The CDR3 reads CASRRLSSNQPQHF. CDR3 nucleotide sequence: TGTGCCAGCAGACGACTATCGAGCAATCAGCCCCAGCATTTT.

On this clonotype: Its ends do not fully match the called genes, so a read error is possible. This chain uses TRBV12-3 or TRBV12-4 with TRBJ1-2; tentatively, D is TRBD1 (5 bases). The length of the CDR3 is 15 residues. This chain's CDR3 is CASSSAGSIYYGYTF. In DNA, the CDR3 is TGTGCCAGCAGTTCCGCAGGGTCTATATACTACGGCTACACCTTC.

V usage is TRBV19 and J usage is TRBJ2-3, with TRBD1 matching 9 bases. This CDR3 contains 16 residues. Looked up from germline, CDR1 is LNHDA and CDR2 is SQIVND (reference sequence). V lost 9 bases to trimming and J lost 5 bases; unmatched junction nucleotides: 15. The DNA of the CDR3 is TGTGCCAGCGCGGGACAGGGAACACCTAACGGAGATACGCAGTATTTT. Amino acids: CASAGQGTPNGDTQYF.

The chain carries TRBV3-1 and TRBJ2-2, with D unclear. The CDR3 runs 17 residues. V was shortened by 1 base and J by 2 bases, with 14 bases between the two germline ends. Looked up from germline, CDR1 is LGHDT and CDR2 is YNNKEL (reference sequence). The CDR3, as DNA: TGTGCCAGCAGCCAAGTCCTCCCAGGCGAAAACACCGGGGAGCTGTTTTTT. Encoded protein: CASSQVLPGENTGELFF.

The V and J genes are TRBV12-3 or TRBV12-4 and TRBJ2-3, with TRBD2 as a possible D gene (6 bases). V was shortened by 3 bases and J by 8 bases, with 9 bases between the two germline ends. This CDR3 is built from 12 residues. The CDR3 is CASSFRDSTQYF. The DNA for the CDR3 is TGTGCCAGCAGTTTCAGGGACTCTACGCAGTATTTT.

In nucleotides, the CDR3 is TGTGCCACCAGCAGAGAATATAGTGGTGAGCAGTTCTTC. Translation gives CATSREYSGEQFF. This rearrangement joins TRBV15 to TRBJ2-1; D remains unclear. The germline V and J ends were trimmed by 0 bases and 9 bases, with 9 bases remaining between them. This CDR3 is 13 amino acids long. The V gene's germline CDR1 is LNHNV and CDR2 YYDKDF (reference sequence).

The CDR3 is CAWSTGSNEQFF. The DNA of the CDR3 is TGTGCCTGGAGTACAGGATCCAATGAGCAGTTCTTC. The chain combines TRBV30 with TRBJ2-1, with D tentatively TRBD1 (5 bases). V lost 2 bases to trimming and J lost 6 bases, with 8 bases between them. The CDR3 is made up of 12 amino acids. CDR1 is GTSNPN, CDR2 SVGIG, per germline (reference sequence).

This sequence joins TRBV27 and TRBJ2-2; TRBD2 matches 8 bases. Germline V gene data show CDR1 as MNHEY and CDR2 as SMNVEV (reference sequence). This CDR3 is built from 16 residues. The trim removed 5 bases at V and 1 base at J, leaving 6 bases unmatched. DNA of the CDR3: TGTGCCAGCAGTCCAAGCAGCGGGGGGAACACCGGGGAGCTGTTTTTT. Translating gives CASSPSSGGNTGELFF.

V is TRBV29-1 and J is TRBJ1-2, with 7 bases lining up with TRBD1. This CDR3 spans 13 amino acids. With 6 bases clipped from V and 5 bases from J, the junction kept 9 bases outside the gene matches. The germline CDR1 and CDR2 sequences are SQVTM and ANQGSEA. The CDR3 spells CSVEGDSSYGYTF. CDR3 nucleotides: TGCAGCGTCGAGGGGGACAGTTCGTATGGCTACACCTTC.

CDR3 amino acids: CSAPGGAEAFF. CDR3 nucleotides: TGCAGTGCTCCGGGGGGCGCTGAAGCTTTCTTT. This chain uses TRBV20-1 with TRBJ1-1; tentative D call: TRBD1 (6 bases). With 5 bases removed from V and 6 bases from J, the gap between germline ends came to 10 bases. This CDR3 comprises 11 residues. Germline V CDR1 and CDR2: DFQATT, SNEGSKA (reference sequence).

The chain combines TRBV27 with TRBJ2-7; D is possibly TRBD1 (5 bases). The CDR3 is 13 amino acids. The germline V and J ends were trimmed by 6 bases and 3 bases, with 12 bases remaining between them. Per the germline V gene, CDR1 is MNHEY and CDR2 is SMNVEV (reference sequence). CDR3 loop: CASSQGVGYEQYF. As DNA, the CDR3 is TGTGCCAGCAGCCAAGGGGTCGGCTACGAGCAGTACTTC.

V usage is TRBV13 and J usage is TRBJ2-7; D remains unclear. The CDR3 covers 14 residues. Trimming removed 0 bases at V and 2 bases at J, with 8 bases between. Looked up from germline, CDR1 is PRHDT and CDR2 is FYEKMQ (reference sequence). CDR3 amino acids: CASSLGGRTYEQYF. The CDR3 nucleotides read TGTGCCAGCAGCTTAGGAGGACGAACCTACGAGCAGTACTTC.

The chain is built from TRBV29-1 and TRBJ2-2; no firm D call. Germline V gene sequence: CDR1 SQVTM, CDR2 ANQGSEA. The CDR3 runs 13 residues. Trimming removed 6 bases at V and 1 base at J, with 9 bases between. CDR3 in DNA: TGCAGCGTCATGGAATTGAACACCGGGGAGCTGTTTTTT. It codes for CSVMELNTGELFF.

The chain couples TRBV15 to TRBJ2-1; D unresolved. CDR3 length equals 12 residues. CDR1 and CDR2 from the germline V gene are LNHNV and YYDKDF (reference sequence). V lost 3 bases and J 10 bases, leaving 10 bases between the germline ends. CDR3 DNA sequence: TGTGCCACCAGCAGGGACCTAAGGGAGCAGTTCTTC. This gives the protein CATSRDLREQFF.

The table lists this clonotype with a few counts. The J gene is TRBJ2-7, the V gene TRBV29-1; TRBD1 might be the D (6 bases). Germline CDR1 SQVTM, CDR2 ANQGSEA. Trimming left V 6 bases short and J 2 bases short, with 20 bases between. CDR3 size: 15 residues. In DNA, the CDR3 is TGCAGCGTCCTTAACTGGAGACAGGATACCTACGAGCAGTACTTC. It encodes CSVLNWRQDTYEQYF.